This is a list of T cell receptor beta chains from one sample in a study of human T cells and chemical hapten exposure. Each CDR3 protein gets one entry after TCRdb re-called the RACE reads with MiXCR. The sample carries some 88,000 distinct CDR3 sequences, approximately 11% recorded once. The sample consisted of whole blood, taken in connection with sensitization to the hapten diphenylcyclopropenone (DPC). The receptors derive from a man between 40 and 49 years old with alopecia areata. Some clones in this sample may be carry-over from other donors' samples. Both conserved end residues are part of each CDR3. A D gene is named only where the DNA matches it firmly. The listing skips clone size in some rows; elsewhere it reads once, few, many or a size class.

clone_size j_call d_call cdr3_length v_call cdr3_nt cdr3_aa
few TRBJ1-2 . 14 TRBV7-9 TGTGCCAGCAGCTTAGAAGGCGGGAACTATGGCTACACCTTC CASSLEGGNYGYTF
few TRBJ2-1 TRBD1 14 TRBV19 TGTGCCAGTAGCGACAGGGTCATGTACAATGAGCAGTTCTTC CASSDRVMYNEQFF
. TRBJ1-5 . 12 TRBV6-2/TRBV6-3 TGTGCCAGCAGAAGTCCCGCTCAGCCCCAGCATTTT CASRSPAQPQHF
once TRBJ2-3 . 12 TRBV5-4 TGTGCCAGCAGCGCGAGTTCAGATACGCAGTATTTT CASSASSDTQYF
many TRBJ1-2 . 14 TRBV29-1 TGCAGCGTTGAAGATTGGGTAGGGTTGGACGGCTACACCTTC CSVEDWVGLDGYTF
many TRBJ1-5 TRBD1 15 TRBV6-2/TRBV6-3 TGTGCCAGCAGCAAAGGAGACAGGGGATATACGCCCCAGCATTTT CASSKGDRGYTPQHF
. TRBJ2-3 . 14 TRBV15 TGTGCCACCAGCAGAGATGCCTTCACAGATACGCAGTATTTT CATSRDAFTDTQYF
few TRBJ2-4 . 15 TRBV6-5 TGTGCCAGCAGTTACCTACAGGGTACCAAAAACATTCAGTACTTC CASSYLQGTKNIQYF
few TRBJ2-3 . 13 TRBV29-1 TGCAGCGTTGGGGGCAGGGGTCCCGATACGCAGTATTTT CSVGGRGPDTQYF
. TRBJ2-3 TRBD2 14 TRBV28 TGTGCCAGCAGTTTAGCGGGAGTGCCAGATACGCAGTATTTT CASSLAGVPDTQYF
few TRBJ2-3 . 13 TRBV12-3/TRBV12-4 TGTGCCAGCAGTCAGGGGACGAGAGATACGCAGTATTTT CASSQGTRDTQYF
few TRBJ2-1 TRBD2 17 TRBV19 TGTGCCAGTAGTATCCAAGTAGCGGGAGACTTTCACAATGAGCAGTTCTTC CASSIQVAGDFHNEQFF
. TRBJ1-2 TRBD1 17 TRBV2 TGTGCCAGCAGTGATGGCGGGACAGGGGGCGCAGGCTATGGCTACACCTTC CASSDGGTGGAGYGYTF
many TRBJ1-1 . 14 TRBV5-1 TGCGCCAGCAGCTTGCAACAGGCGAACACTGAAGCTTTCTTT CASSLQQANTEAFF
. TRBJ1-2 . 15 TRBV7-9 TGTGCCAGCAGCCCCTCGGAAGGGGCGCCGTATGGCTACACCTTC CASSPSEGAPYGYTF
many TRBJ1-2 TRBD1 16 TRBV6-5 TGTGCCAGCAGTTACTCGCGACAGGGGGTCGGCTATGGCTACACCTTC CASSYSRQGVGYGYTF
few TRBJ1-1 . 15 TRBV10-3 TGTGCCATCAGTGAAGGTCTAAGAGAGAACACTGAAGCTTTCTTT CAISEGLRENTEAFF
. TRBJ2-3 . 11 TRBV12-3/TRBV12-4 TGTGCCAGCACTCGCACAGATACGCAGTATTTT CASTRTDTQYF
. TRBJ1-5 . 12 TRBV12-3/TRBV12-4 TGTGCCAGCAAATATGGGAATCAGCCCCAGCATTTT CASKYGNQPQHF
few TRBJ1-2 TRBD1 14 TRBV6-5 TGTGCCAGCAGTTACAGGGGGCCTGTGGTTGGCTACACCTTC CASSYRGPVVGYTF
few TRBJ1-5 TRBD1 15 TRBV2 TGTGCCAGCAGGGCAGGGGGCGGAAGCAATCAGCCCCAGCATTTT CASRAGGGSNQPQHF
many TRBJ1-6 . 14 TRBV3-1 TGTGCCAGCAGCCCCGGTTGGGACTATTCACCCCTCCACTTT CASSPGWDYSPLHF
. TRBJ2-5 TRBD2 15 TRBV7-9 TGTGCCAGCAGCCTGGCTAGCGGGGTTCAAGAGACCCAGTACTTC CASSLASGVQETQYF
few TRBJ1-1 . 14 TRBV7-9 TGTGCCAGCAGCTCAGGGGTAAGGAGGACTGAAGCTTTCTTT CASSSGVRRTEAFF
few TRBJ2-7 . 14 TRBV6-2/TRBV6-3 TGTGCCAGCAGGCTTCGGGTAGACCCCTACGAGCAGTACTTC CASRLRVDPYEQYF
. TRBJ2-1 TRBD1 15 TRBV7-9 TGTGCCAGCAGCTCTGTAGCGAGGGGGCACAATGAGCAGTTCTTC CASSSVARGHNEQFF
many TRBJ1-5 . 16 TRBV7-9 TGTGCCAGCAGCTTAGGTCAGGGAGGGTCCAATCAGCCCCAGCATTTT CASSLGQGGSNQPQHF
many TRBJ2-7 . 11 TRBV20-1 TGCAGTGTTACACAGGCCTACGAGCAGTACTTC CSVTQAYEQYF
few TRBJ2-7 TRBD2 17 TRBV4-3 TGCGCCAGCAGCCAAGAGCTGCTAGCGGGAGCTGTCTACGAGCAGTACTTC CASSQELLAGAVYEQYF
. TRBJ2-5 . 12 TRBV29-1 TGCAGCGTCCGTGGACTCCAAGAGACCCAGTACTTC CSVRGLQETQYF
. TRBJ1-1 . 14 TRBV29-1 TGCAGCGTTGAAGCGGCAGGACGAAACACTGAAGCTTTCTTT CSVEAAGRNTEAFF
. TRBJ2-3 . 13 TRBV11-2 TGTGCCAGCAGCTTCCAGTTCACAGATACGCAGTATTTT CASSFQFTDTQYF
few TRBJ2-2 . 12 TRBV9 TGTGCCAGCAGCGTAGATGTCGGGGAGCTGTTTTTT CASSVDVGELFF
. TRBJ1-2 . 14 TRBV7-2 TGTGCCAGCAGCTTATTTACAGTTAACTATGGCTACACCTTC CASSLFTVNYGYTF
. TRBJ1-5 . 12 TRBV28 TGTGTCAGCACTCCGGGGCTGCAGCCCCAGCATTTT CVSTPGLQPQHF
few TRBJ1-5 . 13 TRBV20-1 TGCAGTGCTAGAGAGCCCAACAATCAGCCCCAGCATTTT CSAREPNNQPQHF
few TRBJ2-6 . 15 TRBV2 TGTGCCAGCATGAGGTCAGGGGCTGGGGCCAACGTCCTGACTTTC CASMRSGAGANVLTF
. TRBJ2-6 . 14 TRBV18 TGTGCCAGCTCAGAACGACTTGGGGCCAACGTCCTGACTTTC CASSERLGANVLTF
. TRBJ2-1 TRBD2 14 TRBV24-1 TGTGCCACCAGCCTAGCGGGGGGCTACAATGAGCAGTTCTTC CATSLAGGYNEQFF
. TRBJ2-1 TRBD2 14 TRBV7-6 TGTGCCAGCAGCCCGGGGACTAGCGGGACCGAGCAGTTCTTC CASSPGTSGTEQFF
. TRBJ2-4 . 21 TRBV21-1 TGTGCCAGCAGCAAAGAAGGGGATGAGACGACAGGAGACATAGCCAAAAACATTCAGTACTTC CASSKEGDETTGDIAKNIQYF
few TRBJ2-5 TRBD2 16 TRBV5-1 TGCGCCAGCAGCTCAGCGGGACTAGCGGGATTAGAGACCCAGTACTTC CASSSAGLAGLETQYF
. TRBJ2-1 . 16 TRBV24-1 TGTGCCACCAGTGATAACCAGCGGGTAACCTACAATGAGCAGTTCTTC CATSDNQRVTYNEQFF
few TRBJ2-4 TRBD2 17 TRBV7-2 TGTGCCAGCAGCTTAGGGCTAGCGGGGGGATCGGCAAACATTCAGTACTTC CASSLGLAGGSANIQYF
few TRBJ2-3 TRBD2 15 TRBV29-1 TGCAGCACACAAGAGACTAGCGGGGCAACAGATACGCAGTATTTT CSTQETSGATDTQYF
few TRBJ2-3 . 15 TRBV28 TGTGCCAGCAGTTCGGCAGGGCCCTCGCCAGATACGCAGTATTTT CASSSAGPSPDTQYF